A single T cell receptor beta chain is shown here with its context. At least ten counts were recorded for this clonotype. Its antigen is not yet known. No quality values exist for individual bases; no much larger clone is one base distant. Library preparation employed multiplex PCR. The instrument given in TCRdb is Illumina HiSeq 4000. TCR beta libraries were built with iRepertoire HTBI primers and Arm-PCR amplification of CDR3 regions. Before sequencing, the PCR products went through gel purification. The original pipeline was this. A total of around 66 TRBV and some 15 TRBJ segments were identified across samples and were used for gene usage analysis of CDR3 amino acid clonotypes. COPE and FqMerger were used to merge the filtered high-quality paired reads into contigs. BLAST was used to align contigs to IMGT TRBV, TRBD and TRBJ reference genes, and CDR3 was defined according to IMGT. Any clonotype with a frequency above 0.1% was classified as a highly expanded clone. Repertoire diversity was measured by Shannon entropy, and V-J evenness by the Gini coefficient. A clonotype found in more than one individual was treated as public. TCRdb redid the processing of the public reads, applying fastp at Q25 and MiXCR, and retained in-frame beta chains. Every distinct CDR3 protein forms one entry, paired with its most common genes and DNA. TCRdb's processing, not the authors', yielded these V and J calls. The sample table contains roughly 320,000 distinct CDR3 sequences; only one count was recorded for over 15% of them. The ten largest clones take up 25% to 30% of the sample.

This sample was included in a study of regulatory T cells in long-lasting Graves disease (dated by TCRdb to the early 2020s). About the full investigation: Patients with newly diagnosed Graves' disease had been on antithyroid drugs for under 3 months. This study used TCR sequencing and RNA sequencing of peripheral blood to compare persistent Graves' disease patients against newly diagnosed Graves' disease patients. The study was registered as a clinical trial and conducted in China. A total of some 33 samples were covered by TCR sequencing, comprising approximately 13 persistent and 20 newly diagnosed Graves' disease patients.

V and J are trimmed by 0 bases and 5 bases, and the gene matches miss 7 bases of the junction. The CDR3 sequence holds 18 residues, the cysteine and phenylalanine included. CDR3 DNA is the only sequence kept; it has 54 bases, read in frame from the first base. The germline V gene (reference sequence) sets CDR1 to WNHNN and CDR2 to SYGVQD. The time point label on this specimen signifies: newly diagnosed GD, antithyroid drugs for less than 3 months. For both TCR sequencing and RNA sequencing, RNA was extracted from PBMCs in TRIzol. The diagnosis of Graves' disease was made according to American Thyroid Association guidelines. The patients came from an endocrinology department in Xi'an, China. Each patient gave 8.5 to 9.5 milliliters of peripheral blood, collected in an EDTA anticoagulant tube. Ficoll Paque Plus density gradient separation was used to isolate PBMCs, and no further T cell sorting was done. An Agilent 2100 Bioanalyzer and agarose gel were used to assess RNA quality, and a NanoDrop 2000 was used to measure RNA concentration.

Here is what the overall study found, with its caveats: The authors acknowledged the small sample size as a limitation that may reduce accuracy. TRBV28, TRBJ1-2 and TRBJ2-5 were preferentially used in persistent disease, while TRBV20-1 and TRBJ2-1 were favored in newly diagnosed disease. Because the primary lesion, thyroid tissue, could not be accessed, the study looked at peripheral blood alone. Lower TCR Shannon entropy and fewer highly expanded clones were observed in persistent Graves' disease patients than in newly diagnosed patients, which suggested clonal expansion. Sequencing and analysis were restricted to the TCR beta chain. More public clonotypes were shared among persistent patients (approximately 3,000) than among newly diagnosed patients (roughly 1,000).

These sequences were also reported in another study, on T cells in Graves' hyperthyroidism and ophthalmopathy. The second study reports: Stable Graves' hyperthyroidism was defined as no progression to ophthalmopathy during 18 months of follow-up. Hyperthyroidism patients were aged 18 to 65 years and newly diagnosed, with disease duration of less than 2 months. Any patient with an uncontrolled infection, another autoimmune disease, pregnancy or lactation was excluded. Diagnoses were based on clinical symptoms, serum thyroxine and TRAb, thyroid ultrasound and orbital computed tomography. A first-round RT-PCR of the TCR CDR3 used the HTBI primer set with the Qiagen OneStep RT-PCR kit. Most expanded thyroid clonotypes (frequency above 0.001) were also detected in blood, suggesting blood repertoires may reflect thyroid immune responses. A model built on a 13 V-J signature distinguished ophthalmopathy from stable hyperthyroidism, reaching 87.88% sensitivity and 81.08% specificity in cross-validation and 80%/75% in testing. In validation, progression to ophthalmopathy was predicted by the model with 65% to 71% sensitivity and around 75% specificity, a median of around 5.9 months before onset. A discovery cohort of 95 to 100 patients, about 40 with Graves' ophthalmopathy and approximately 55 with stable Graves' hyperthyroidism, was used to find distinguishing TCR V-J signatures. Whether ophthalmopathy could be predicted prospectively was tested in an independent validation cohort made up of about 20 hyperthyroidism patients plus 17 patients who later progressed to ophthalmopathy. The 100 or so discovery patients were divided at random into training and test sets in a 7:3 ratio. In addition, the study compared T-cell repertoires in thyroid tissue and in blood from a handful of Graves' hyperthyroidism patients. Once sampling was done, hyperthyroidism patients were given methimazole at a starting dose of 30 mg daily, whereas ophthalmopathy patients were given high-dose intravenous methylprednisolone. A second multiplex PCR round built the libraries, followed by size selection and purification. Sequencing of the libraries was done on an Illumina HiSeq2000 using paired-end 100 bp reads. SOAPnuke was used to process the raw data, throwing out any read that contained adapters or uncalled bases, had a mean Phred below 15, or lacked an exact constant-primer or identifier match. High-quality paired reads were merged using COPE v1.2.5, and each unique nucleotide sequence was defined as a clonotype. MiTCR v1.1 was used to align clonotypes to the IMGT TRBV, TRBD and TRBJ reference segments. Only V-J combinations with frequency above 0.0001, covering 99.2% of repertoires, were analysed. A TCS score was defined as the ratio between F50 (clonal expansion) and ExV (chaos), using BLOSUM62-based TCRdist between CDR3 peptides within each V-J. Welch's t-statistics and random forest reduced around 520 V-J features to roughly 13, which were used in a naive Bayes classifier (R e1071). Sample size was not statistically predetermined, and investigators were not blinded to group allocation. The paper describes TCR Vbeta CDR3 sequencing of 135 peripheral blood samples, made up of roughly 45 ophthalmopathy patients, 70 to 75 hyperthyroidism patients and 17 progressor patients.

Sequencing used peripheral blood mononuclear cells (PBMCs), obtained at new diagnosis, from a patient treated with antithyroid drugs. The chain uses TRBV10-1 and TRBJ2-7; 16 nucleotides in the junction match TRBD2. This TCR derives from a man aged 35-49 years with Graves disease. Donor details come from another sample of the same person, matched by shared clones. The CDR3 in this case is CASSESPGLAGGQNEQYF. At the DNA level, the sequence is TGCGCCAGCAGTGAGTCACCGGGACTAGCGGGGGGGCAAAACGAGCAGTACTTC.